The 2 T cell receptor beta chains below all came from one sample that was sequenced in a study of cytomegalovirus exposure and HLA in healthy donors. Primers included in the PCR were 60 Vbeta and 13 Jbeta primers. The protocol was immunoSEQ multiplex PCR, while the TCRdb copy is restricted to in-frame clones and leaves out a portion. Of about 160,000 clones listed, 79% are singletons. The sequencing sample was made of PBMCs. These receptors all stem from a middle-aged man in good health and CMV-seropositive.

This CDR3 is CSASRGDTQYF. Written as DNA, the CDR3 is TGCAGTGCTAGTCGAGGAGATACGCAGTATTTT. This rearrangement joins TRBV20-1 to TRBJ2-3; no definite D call. Germline CDR1 is DFQATT and CDR2 is SNEGSKA (reference sequence). Trimming cost V 3 bases and J 5 bases, with 6 bases left between them. The CDR3 has 11 amino acids.

The V gene is TRBV7-8, the J gene TRBJ1-1, with 10 positions matching TRBD1. The V gene's germline CDR1 is SGHVS and CDR2 FQNEAQ. After removal of 5 bases from V and 3 bases from J, the junction contained 6 bases not matched to a gene. The CDR3 runs to 15 residues. CDR3 in DNA: TGTGCCAGCAGCATGGGACAGGGGTTGGACACTGAAGCTTTCTTT. Encoded protein: CASSMGQGLDTEAFF.